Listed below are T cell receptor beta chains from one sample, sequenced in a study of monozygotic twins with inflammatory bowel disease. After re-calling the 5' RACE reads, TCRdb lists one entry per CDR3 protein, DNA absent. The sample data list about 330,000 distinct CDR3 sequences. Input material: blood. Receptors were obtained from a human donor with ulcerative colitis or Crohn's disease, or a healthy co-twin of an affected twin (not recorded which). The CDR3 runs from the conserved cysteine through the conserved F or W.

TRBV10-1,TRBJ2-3,CASSESTLAGDRTDTQYF
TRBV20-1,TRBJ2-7,CSATSGDAYEQYF
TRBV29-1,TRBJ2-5,CSVETRETQYF
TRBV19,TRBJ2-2,CASRGSPGQGSTGELFF
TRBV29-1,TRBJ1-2,CSVESRRTYTF
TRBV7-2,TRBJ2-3,CASRPTGYTDTQYF
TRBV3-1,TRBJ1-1,CASSQERRIPGAFF
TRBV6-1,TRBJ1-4,CASSDFPRATNEKLFF
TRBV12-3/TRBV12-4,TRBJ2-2,CASSFQGRAGGELFF
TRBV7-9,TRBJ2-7,CASSTSGTGVGYEQYF
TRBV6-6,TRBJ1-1,CASSTGNTEAFF
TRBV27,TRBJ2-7,CASSLGTGVLEQYF
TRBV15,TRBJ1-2,CATSRGGQGAGDYTF
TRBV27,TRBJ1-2,CASSARDRSLYGYTF
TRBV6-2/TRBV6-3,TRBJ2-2,CASNRGEDTGELFF
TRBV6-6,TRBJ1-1,CASSSTENTEAFF
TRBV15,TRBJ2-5,CATSREGQGEETQYF
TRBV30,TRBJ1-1,CAWSGQGGTEAFF
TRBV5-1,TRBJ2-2,CASSSGQGAAMDTGELFF
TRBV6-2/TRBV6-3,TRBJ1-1,CASSYSRQGLLNTEAFF
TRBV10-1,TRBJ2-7,CASSEGVAGSTVYEQYF
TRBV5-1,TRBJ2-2,CASRLGQGKGNTGELFF
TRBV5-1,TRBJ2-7,CASSFRSGGLEQYF
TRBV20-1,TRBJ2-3,CSASVSSGSQDTQYF
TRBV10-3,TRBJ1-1,CAIRTENTEAFF
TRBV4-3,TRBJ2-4,CASSSETGRGADIQYF
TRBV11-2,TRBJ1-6,CASSLGVRTRLSGESLHF
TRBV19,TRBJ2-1,CASTPSSGTGEQFF
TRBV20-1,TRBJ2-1,CSAGGLAGVGEQFF
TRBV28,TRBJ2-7,CASSLWDRGYEQYF
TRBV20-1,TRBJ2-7,CSARDVSGATYEQYF
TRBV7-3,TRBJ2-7,CASSPSAGPTYEQYF
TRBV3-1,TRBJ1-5,CASSRRPDQPQHF
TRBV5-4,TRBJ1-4,CASSFATGEWATNEKLFF
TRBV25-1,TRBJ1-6,CASSEYRQGGPSSPLHF
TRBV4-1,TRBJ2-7,CASSQGPGRTYEQYF
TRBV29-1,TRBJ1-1,CSVDGGNTEAFF
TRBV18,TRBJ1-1,CASSPPSGRPFKNTEAFF
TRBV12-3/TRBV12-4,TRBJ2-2,CASSFNSGGGVGELFF
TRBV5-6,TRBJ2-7,CASSLGPGDLFYEQYF
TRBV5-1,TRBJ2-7,CASSLGLAGGNGGEQYF
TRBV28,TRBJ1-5,CASGGRNNQPQHF
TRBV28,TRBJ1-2,CASRGTTAGDYGYTF
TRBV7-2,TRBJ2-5,CASSLDLGYGRETQYF